This T cell receptor (beta chain) appears in the sequencing data of a study of response to subunit inactivated influenza vaccine. One entry per CDR3 protein, called by TCRdb with MiXCR from the RT-PCR reads. The table has over 150,000 distinct CDR3 sequences, about a tenth seen once. Germline V gene data show CDR1 as DFQATT and CDR2 as SNEGSKA (reference sequence). Germline trimming cut 4 bases from V and 6 bases from J; bases unmatched to any gene: 11. The CDR3 covers 16 residues. J is TRBJ2-1 and V is TRBV20-1, with TRBD2 matching over 11 bases. The specimen was non-naive T cells sorted from PBMCs, collected on the day of vaccination. The TCR sequence derives from a man between 45 and 60 years old who received an inactivated influenza vaccine. The CDR3 DNA follows: TGCAGTGCTAACCCCTCCACTAGCGGGAGTGCCAATGAGCAGTTCTTC. Protein: CSANPSTSGSANEQFF.